This T cell receptor (beta chain) was observed in a study of blood T cell repertoires in COVID-19. Original processing methods: The authors estimated nucleated cell counts from reference gene primer amplification. TCRdb's copy holds only in-frame clones and misses some; the assay was immunoSEQ multiplex PCR. That table supplies the V and J calls and clone size; D and trimming were determined from the DNA. The profile covers approximately 500,000 clones, with 80% to 90% appearing a single time and about 3% taken by the ten largest. Trimming stripped 0 bases from V and 0 bases from J, with 12 bases between. There are 17 residues in the CDR3. Germline-derived CDR1 and CDR2 are LNHNV and YYDKDF (reference sequence).

The receptor was isolated from a human donor in a cohort sampled during active COVID-19. What was sequenced was peripheral blood. The chain has TRBV15 and TRBJ2-1; maybe TRBD1 (5 bases). Written as DNA, the CDR3 is TGTGCCACCAGCAGAGATCACAGGCCGGGCTCCTACAATGAGCAGTTCTTC. It codes for CATSRDHRPGSYNEQFF.